The present TCR beta chain was sequenced within a study of CD8 T cells in Susac syndrome. Germline loops: CDR1 MNHEY, CDR2 SMNVEV (reference sequence). The ends were cut back, 1 base at V and 1 base at J, with 12 bases in the middle. This CDR3 is built from 16 residues. The RNA, roughly 0.45 to 1 ug, was put through reverse transcription using random hexamers. A single record per CDR3 protein comes from TCRdb applying MiXCR to the immunoSEQ multiplex PCR reads. Here the sample spans approximately 190,000 distinct CDR3 sequences, roughly 90% being singletons. TEMRA cells were FACS-enriched, with CD8+ and CD4+ T cells isolated negatively.

This sequence was found in a human donor with Susac syndrome. The sample consisted of CD4+ T cells from PBMCs. This rearrangement joins TRBV27 to TRBJ2-3; D is possibly TRBD2 (6 bases). This CDR3 is CASSLWLRGGTDTQYF. In DNA, the CDR3 is TGTGCCAGCAGTTTATGGTTGCGGGGAGGCACAGATACGCAGTATTTT.